Below, one TCR beta chain is given with its context. Its antigen is as yet unknown. The data belong to a study of T cell repertoires in cytomegalovirus infection. Turning to the study itself: Evidence of both CMV infection and a matching HLA type came from public TCR beta signatures.

TCRdb fed the reads into MiXCR, producing one record per CDR3 protein. The table lists 40,000 to 55,000 distinct CDR3 sequences, about a fifth of them singletons. The V end was cut by 1 base, the J end by 0 bases, with 4 bases between. The CDR3 has 14 residues. The V gene's germline CDR1 is LNHDA and CDR2 SQIVND (reference sequence). Study findings and constraints: HLA-C-restricted TCR beta clonotypes specific for CMV led the ex vivo response.

The chain has TRBV19 and TRBJ2-1, with D unclear. This sample comprised CD8+ T cells from cultured PBMCs, obtained from culture after CMV antigen stimulation. This sequence was found in a human donor in good health (CMV status not recorded). Some clones in this sample may be carry-over from other donors' samples. This CDR3 reads CASSIGGSYNEQFF. The CDR3 DNA follows: TGTGCCAGTAGTATAGGTGGCTCCTACAATGAGCAGTTCTTC.